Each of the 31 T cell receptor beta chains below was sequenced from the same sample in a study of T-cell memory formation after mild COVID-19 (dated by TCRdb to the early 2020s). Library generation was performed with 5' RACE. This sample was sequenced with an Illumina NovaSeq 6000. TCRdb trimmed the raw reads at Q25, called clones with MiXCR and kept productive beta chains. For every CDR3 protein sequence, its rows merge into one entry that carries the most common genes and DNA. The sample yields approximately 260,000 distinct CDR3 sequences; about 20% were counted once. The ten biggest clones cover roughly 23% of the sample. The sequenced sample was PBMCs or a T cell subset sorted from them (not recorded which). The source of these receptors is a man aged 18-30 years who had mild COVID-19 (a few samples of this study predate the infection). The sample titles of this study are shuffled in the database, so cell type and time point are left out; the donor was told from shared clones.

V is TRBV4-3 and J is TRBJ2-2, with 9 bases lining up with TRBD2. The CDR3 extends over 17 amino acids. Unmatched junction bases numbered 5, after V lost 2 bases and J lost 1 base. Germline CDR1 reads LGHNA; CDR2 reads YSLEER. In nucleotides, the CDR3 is TGCGCCAGCAGCCAACTAGCGGGATCCCAGAACACCGGGGAGCTGTTTTTT. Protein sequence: CASSQLAGSQNTGELFF.

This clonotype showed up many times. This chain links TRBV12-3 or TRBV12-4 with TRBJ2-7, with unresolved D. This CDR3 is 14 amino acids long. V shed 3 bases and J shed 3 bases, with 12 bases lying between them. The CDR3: CASSFRPLDYEQYF. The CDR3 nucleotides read TGTGCCAGCAGTTTCAGGCCCTTGGACTACGAGCAGTACTTC.

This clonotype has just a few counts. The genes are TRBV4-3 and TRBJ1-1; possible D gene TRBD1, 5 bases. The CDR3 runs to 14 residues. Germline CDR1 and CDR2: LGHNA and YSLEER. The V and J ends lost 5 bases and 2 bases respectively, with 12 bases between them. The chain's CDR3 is CASSVTQGNTEAFF. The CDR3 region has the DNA TGCGCCAGCAGCGTCACGCAGGGAAACACTGAAGCTTTCTTT.

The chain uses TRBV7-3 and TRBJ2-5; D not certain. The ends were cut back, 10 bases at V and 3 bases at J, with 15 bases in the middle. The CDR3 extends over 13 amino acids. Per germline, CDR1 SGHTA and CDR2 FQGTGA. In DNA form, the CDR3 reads TGTGCCAACGATTGGCCGGTGAAAGAGACCCAGTACTTC. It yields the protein CANDWPVKETQYF.

The CDR3 loop reads CASSQAFRQDSYEQYV. The CDR3 DNA reads TGCGCCAGCAGCCAAGCGTTTAGGCAGGACTCCTACGAGCAGTACGTC. The chain is built from TRBV4-1 and TRBJ2-7; D call uncertain. Deletions cut 1 base from V and 0 bases from J, with 13 bases between. CDR3 length: 16 residues. CDR1 and CDR2 from the germline V gene are MGHRA and YSYEKL.

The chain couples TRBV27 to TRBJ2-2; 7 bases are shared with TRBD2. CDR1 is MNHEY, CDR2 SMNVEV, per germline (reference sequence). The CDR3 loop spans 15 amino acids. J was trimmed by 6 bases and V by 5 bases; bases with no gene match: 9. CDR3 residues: CASSRGGFSAGELFF. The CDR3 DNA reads TGTGCCAGCAGTAGGGGAGGGTTTAGCGCCGGGGAGCTGTTTTTT.

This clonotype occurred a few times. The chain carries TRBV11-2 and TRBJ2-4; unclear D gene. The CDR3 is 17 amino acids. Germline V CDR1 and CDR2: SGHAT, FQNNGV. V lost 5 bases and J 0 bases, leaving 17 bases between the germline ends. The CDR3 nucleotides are TGTGCCAGCAGCCCCATAATCGGGCGCAGAGCCAAAAACATTCAGTACTTC. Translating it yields CASSPIIGRRAKNIQYF. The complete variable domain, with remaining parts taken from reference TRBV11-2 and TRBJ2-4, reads EAGVAQSPRYKIIEKRQSVAFWCNPISGHATLYWYQQILGQGPKLLIQFQNNGVVDDSQLPKDRFSAERLKGVDSTLKIQPAKLEDSAVYLCASSPIIGRRAKNIQYFGAGTRLSVL.

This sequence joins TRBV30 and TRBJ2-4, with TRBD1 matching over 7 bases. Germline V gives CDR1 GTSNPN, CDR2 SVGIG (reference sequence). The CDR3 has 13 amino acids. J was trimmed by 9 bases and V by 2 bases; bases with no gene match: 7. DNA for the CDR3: TGTGCCTGGAGTAACAGGGGCATGGGCATTCAGTACTTC. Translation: CAWSNRGMGIQYF.

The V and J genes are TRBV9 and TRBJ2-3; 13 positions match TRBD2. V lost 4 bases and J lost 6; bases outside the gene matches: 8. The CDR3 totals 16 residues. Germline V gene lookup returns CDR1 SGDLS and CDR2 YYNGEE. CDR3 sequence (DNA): TGTGCCAGCAGCTCACTAGCGGGGGGGGCTCGGGATACGCAGTATTTT. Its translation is CASSSLAGGARDTQYF.

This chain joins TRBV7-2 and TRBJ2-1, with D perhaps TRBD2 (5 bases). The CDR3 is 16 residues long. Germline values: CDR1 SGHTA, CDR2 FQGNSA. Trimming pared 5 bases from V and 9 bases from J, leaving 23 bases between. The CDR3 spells CASSTQERGGRVEQFF. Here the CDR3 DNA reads TGTGCCAGCAGCACACAAGAGCGCGGTGGGCGGGTTGAGCAGTTCTTC. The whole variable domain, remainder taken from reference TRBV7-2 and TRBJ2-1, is GAGVSQSPSNKVTEKGKDVELRCDPISGHTALYWYRQSLGQGLEFLIYFQGNSAPDKSGLPSDRFSAERTGGSVSTLTIQRTQQEDSAVYLCASSTQERGGRVEQFFGPGTRLTVL.

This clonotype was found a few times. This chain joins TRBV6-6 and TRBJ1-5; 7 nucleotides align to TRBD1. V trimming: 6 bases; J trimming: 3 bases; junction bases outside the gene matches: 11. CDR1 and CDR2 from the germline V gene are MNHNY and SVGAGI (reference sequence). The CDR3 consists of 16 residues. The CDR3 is CASRLDRPSANQPQHF. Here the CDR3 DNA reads TGTGCCAGCAGGCTGGACAGGCCCTCCGCCAATCAGCCCCAGCATTTT.

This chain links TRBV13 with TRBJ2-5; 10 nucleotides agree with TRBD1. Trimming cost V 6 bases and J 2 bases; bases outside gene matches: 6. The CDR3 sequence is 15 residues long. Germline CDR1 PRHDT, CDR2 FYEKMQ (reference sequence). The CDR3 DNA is TGTGCCAGCAGGTTAACGGGACAGGGGCAAGAGACCCAGTACTTC. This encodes CASRLTGQGQETQYF.

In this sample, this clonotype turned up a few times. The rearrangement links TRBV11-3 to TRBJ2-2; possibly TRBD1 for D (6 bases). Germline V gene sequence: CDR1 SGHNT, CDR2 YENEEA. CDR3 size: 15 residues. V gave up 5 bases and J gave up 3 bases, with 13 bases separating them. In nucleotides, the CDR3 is TGTGCCAGCAGCCCCGGGACATCGGACACCGGGGAGCTGTTTTTT. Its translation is CASSPGTSDTGELFF. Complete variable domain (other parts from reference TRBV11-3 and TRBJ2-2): EAGVVQSPRYKIIEKKQPVAFWCNPISGHNTLYWYLQNLGQGPELLIRYENEEAVDDSQLPKDRFSAERLKGVDSTLKIQPAELGDSAVYLCASSPGTSDTGELFFGEGSRLTVL.

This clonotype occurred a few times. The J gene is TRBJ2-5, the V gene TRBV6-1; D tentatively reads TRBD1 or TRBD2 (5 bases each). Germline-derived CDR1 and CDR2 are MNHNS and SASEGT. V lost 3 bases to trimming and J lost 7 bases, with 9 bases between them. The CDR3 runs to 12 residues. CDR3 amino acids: CASSDGTGTQYF. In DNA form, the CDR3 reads TGTGCCAGCAGTGATGGGACGGGGACCCAGTACTTC.

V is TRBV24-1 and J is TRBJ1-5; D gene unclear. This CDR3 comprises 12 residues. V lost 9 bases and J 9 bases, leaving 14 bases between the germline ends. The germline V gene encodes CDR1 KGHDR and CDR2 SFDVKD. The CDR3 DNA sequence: TGTGCCACCCTCGGCATCCCCCTGCCCCAGCATTTT. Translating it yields CATLGIPLPQHF.

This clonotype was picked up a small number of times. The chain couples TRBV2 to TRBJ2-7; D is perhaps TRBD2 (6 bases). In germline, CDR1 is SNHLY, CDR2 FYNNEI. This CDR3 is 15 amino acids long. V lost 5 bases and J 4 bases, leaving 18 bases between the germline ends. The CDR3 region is CASSPPSGLGYEQYV. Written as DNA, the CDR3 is TGTGCCAGCAGTCCCCCCAGCGGGTTGGGTTACGAGCAGTACGTC.

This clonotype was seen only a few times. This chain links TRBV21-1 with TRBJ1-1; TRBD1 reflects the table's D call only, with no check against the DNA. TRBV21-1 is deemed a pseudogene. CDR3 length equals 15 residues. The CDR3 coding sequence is TGTGCCAGCAGCAACGGGGGCGCCGAGAACACTGAAGCTTTCTTT. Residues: CASSNGGAENTEAFF.

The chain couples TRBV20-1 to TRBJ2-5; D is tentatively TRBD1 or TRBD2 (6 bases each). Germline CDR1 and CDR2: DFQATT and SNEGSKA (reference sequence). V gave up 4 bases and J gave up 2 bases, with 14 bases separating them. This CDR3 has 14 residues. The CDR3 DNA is TGCAGTGCTATGCCAGGAGGGGGTCAAGAGACCCAGTACTTC. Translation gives CSAMPGGGQETQYF.

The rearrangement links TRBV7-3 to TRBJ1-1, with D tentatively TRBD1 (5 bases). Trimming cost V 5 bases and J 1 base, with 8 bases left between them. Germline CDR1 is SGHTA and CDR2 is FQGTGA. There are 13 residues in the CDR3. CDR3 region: CASSPTANTEAFF. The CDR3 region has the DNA TGTGCCAGCAGCCCGACAGCGAACACTGAAGCTTTCTTT.

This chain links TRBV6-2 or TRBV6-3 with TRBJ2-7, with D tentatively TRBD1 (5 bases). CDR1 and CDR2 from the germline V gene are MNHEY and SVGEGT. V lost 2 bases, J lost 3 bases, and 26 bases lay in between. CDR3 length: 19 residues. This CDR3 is CASSYPFLFIRGGHYEQYF. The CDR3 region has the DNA TGTGCCAGCAGTTACCCCTTTCTTTTTATTCGTGGCGGACACTACGAGCAGTACTTC.

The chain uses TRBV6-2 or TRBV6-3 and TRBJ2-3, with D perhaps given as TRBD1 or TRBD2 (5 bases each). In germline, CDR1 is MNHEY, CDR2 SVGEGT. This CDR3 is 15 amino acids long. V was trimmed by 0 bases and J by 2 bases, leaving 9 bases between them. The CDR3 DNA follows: TGTGCCAGCAGTTACTCGTGGGGGAACACAGATACGCAGTATTTT. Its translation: CASSYSWGNTDTQYF.

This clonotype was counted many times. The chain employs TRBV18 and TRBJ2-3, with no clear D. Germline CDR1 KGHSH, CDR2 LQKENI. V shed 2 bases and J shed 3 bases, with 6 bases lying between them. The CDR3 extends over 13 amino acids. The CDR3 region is CASSPRDTDTQYF. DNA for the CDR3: TGTGCCAGCTCACCAAGGGATACAGATACGCAGTATTTT. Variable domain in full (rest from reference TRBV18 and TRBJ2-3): NAGVMQNPRHLVRRRGQEARLRCSPMKGHSHVYWYRQLPEEGLKFMVYLQKENIIDESGMPKERFSAEFPKEGPSILRIQQVVRGDSAAYFCASSPRDTDTQYFGPGTRLTVL.

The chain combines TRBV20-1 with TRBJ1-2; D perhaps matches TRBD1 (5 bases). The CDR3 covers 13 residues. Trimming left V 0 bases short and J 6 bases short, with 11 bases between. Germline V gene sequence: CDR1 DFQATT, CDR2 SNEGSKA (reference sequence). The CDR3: CSAREGRIDGYTF. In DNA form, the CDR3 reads TGCAGTGCTAGAGAGGGACGGATCGATGGCTACACCTTC.

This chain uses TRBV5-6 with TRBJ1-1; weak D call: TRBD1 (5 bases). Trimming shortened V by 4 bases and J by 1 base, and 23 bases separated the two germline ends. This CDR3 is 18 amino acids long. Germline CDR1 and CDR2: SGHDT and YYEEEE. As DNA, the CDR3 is TGTGCCAGCAGCGCTCCGGGACTGACTCTTTCGACGAACACTGAAGCTTTCTTT. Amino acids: CASSAPGLTLSTNTEAFF.

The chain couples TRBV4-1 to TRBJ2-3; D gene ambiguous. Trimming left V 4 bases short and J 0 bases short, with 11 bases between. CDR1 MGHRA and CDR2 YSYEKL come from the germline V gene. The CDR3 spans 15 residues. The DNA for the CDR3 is TGCGCCAGCAGCCCAAGATACGTAAGCACAGATACGCAGTATTTT. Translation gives CASSPRYVSTDTQYF.

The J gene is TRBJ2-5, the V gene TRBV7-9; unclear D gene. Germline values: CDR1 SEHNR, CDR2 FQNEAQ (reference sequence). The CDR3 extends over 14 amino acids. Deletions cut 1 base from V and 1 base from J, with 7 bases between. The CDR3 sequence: CASSLVASQETQYF. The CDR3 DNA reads TGTGCCAGCAGCTTAGTTGCGAGCCAAGAGACCCAGTACTTC.

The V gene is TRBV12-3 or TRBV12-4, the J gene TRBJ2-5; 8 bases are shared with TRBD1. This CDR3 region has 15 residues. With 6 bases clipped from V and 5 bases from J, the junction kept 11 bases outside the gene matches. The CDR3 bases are TGTGCCAGCAGGGGACAGGTCCTTAAGGGGGAGACCCAGTACTTC. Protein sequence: CASRGQVLKGETQYF.

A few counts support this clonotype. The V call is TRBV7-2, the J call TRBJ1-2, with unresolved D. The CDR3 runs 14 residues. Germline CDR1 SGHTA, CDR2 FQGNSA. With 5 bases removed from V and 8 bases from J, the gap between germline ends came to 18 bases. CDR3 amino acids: CASSGRPSNRGYTF. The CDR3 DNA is TGTGCCAGCAGCGGACGCCCGTCTAACCGCGGCTACACCTTC.

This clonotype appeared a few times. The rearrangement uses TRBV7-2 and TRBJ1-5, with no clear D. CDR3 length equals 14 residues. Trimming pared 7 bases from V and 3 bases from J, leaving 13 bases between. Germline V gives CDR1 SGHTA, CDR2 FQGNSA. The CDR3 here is CASTPATSNQPQHF. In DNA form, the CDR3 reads TGTGCCAGCACCCCCGCGACATCCAATCAGCCCCAGCATTTT.

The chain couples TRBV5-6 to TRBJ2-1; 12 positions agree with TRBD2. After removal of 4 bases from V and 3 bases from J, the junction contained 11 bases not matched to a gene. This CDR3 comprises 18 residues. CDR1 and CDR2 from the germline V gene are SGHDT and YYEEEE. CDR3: CASSPLTTSGGHYNEQFF. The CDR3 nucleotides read TGTGCCAGCAGCCCCCTTACGACTAGCGGGGGCCACTACAATGAGCAGTTCTTC.

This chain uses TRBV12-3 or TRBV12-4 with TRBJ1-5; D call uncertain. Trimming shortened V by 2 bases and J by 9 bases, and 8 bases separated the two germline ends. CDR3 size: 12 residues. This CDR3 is CASSLSVRPQHF. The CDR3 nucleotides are TGTGCCAGCAGTTTAAGTGTAAGGCCCCAGCATTTT.